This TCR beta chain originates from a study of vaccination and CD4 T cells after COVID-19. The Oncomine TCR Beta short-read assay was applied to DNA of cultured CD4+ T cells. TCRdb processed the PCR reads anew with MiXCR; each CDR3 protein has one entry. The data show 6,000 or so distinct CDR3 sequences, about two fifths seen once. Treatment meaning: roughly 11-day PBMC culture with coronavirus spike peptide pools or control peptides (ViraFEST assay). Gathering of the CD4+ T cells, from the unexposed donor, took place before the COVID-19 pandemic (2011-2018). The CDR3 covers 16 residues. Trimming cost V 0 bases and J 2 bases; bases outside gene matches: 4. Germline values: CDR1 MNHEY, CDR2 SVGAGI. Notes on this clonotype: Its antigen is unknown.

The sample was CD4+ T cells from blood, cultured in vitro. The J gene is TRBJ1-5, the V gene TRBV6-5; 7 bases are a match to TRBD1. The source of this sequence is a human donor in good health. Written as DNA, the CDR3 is TGTGCCAGCAGTTACTCTCAGGGGGTCGGCAATCAGCCCCAGCATTTT. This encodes CASSYSQGVGNQPQHF.